Below are 30 T cell receptor beta chains sequenced from a single sample in a study of T cell responses to AZD1222 COVID-19 vaccine. TCRdb keeps only in-frame clones here, not all; method: immunoSEQ multiplex PCR. The sample records approximately 150,000 clones, about 92% being singletons. The sequenced sample was peripheral blood, obtained on day 0 of AZD1222 vaccination. These receptors came from an adult in good health.

The genes are TRBV11-2 and TRBJ2-3; TRBD1 matches 7 bases. V shed 2 bases and J 6 bases; nucleotides not matched to a gene: 5. The germline CDR1 and CDR2 sequences are SGHAT and FQNNGV. The CDR3 length is 14 residues. The CDR3 DNA reads TGTGCCAGCAGCTTATTGGACAGGAGGGATACGCAGTATTTT. It specifies CASSLLDRRDTQYF.

The chain is built from TRBV5-1 and TRBJ2-7; tentatively, D is TRBD1 or TRBD2 (5 bases each). The V gene's germline CDR1 is SGHRS and CDR2 YFSETQ. The CDR3 contains 15 residues. Trimming cost V 0 bases and J 3 bases, with 13 bases left between them. DNA for the CDR3: TGCGCCAGCAGCTTGGGTGGCGGTGGGGGCTACGAGCAGTACTTC. Amino acids: CASSLGGGGGYEQYF.

The rearrangement links TRBV5-3 to TRBJ2-3; D remains ambiguous. TRBV5-3 is noted as an ORF with a role that remains uncertain. V was trimmed by 0 bases and J by 15 bases, leaving 5 bases between them. This CDR3 comprises 9 residues. This CDR3 reads CARSLDLYF. For the CDR3, the DNA is TGTGCCAGAAGCTTGGACCTTTATTTT.

This chain connects TRBV30 to TRBJ1-5, with 10 bases aligning to TRBD1. Germline assignment: CDR1 GTSNPN and CDR2 SVGIG (reference sequence). The V gene end was trimmed by 3 bases and the J gene end by 5 bases; junction bases not matched to a gene: 4. The length of the CDR3 is 14 residues. Written as DNA, the CDR3 is TGTGCCTGGAGGTCCGGGACAGGGGATCAGCCCCAGCATTTT. Protein sequence: CAWRSGTGDQPQHF. Full variable domain (missing parts from reference TRBV30 and TRBJ1-5): SQTIHQWPATLVQPVGSPLSLECTVEGTSNPNLYWYRQAAGRGLQLLFYSVGIGQISSEVPQNLSASRPQDRQFILSSKKLLLSDSGFYLCAWRSGTGDQPQHFGDGTRLSIL.

The CDR3 reads CASSLQGSSEAFF. The CDR3 nucleotides read TGTGCCAGCAGCTTACAGGGGAGCTCTGAAGCTTTCTTT. The chain links TRBV7-3 to TRBJ1-1; TRBD1 might be the D (6 bases). V dropped 2 bases and J dropped 6 bases, with 10 bases sitting between them. Per germline, CDR1 SGHTA and CDR2 FQGTGA. This CDR3 region has 13 residues.

The gene calls are TRBV29-1 and TRBJ2-7; 10 bases fit TRBD2. Germline V CDR1 and CDR2: SQVTM, ANQGSEA. J gave up 0 bases and V 7 bases, and 6 bases lay outside the gene matches. This CDR3 has 14 residues. DNA of the CDR3: TGCAGCGCCGCGGGACTAGCGAACTCCTACGAGCAGTACTTC. Translated: CSAAGLANSYEQYF.

This clone was seen only once. As DNA, the CDR3 is TGTGCCAGCAGCCTTGACAATAGCAATCAGCCCCAGCATTTT. It encodes CASSLDNSNQPQHF. The chain carries TRBV6-2 or TRBV6-3 and TRBJ1-5; D is ambiguous. The CDR3 extends over 14 amino acids. V gave up 6 bases and J gave up 0 bases, with 9 bases separating them. CDR1 MNHEY and CDR2 SVGEGT come from the germline V gene.

The chain is built from TRBV27 and TRBJ2-7; TRBD2 aligns across 11 bases. The CDR3 consists of 18 residues. V was pared by 0 bases and J by 5 bases, with 12 bases of the junction left unmatched. Germline V gene data show CDR1 as MNHEY and CDR2 as SMNVEV (reference sequence). CDR3 DNA sequence: TGTGCCAGCAGTTTATCCCCTCCCTTTAGCGGGAGGGCCGACGAGCAGTACTTC. As protein: CASSLSPPFSGRADEQYF.

This rearrangement joins TRBV19 to TRBJ2-5; tentatively, D is TRBD2 (6 bases). This CDR3 region has 15 residues. The ends were cut back, 3 bases at V and 5 bases at J, with 16 bases in the middle. From germline, CDR1 is LNHDA and CDR2 SQIVND (reference sequence). CDR3 loop: CASSMGQQEGETQYF. The CDR3, as DNA: TGTGCCAGTAGTATGGGGCAGCAGGAGGGGGAGACCCAGTACTTC.

This CDR3 is CASSEDRSDGTEAFF. In nucleotides, the CDR3 is TGTGCCAGCAGTGAAGACCGATCCGATGGGACTGAAGCTTTCTTT. The chain joins TRBV2 to TRBJ1-1; D remains unclear. V was trimmed by 1 base and J by 5 bases, leaving 14 bases between them. The CDR3 sequence is 15 residues long. Germline assignment: CDR1 SNHLY and CDR2 FYNNEI.

This chain joins TRBV4-1 and TRBJ1-2; TRBD1 might be the D (5 bases). This CDR3 region has 16 residues. Looked up from germline, CDR1 is MGHRA and CDR2 is YSYEKL. Trimming stripped 4 bases from V and 1 base from J, with 16 bases between. DNA of the CDR3: TGCGCCAGCAGCCTGGGTGAGGGGAAAAATAACTATGGCTACACCTTC. Translating gives CASSLGEGKNNYGYTF.

V and J are TRBV9 and TRBJ2-2, with a tentative D call TRBD1 (5 bases). The CDR3 sequence is 14 residues long. CDR1 SGDLS and CDR2 YYNGEE come from the germline V gene. V dropped 1 base and J dropped 1 base, with 5 bases sitting between them. Written as DNA, the CDR3 is TGTGCCAGCAGCGTAAGGGGGAACACCGGGGAGCTGTTTTTT. Translation: CASSVRGNTGELFF.

V gene TRBV11-2 combines with J gene TRBJ2-5; 15 nucleotides align to TRBD2. The junction had 3 bases not matched to a gene; V was cut back by 5 bases and J by 2 bases. Germline CDR1 SGHAT, CDR2 FQNNGV. The CDR3 has 16 amino acids. CDR3 in amino acids: CASSLGLAGGQETQYF. In DNA, the CDR3 is TGTGCCAGCAGCCTGGGACTAGCGGGAGGACAAGAGACCCAGTACTTC.

The genes are TRBV6-5 and TRBJ1-5; 10 bases align to TRBD1. The CDR3 sequence is 14 residues long. V shed 6 bases, J shed 2 bases, and the junction held 1 base outside the gene matches. CDR1 and CDR2 (germline): MNHEY, SVGAGI. In nucleotides, the CDR3 is TGTGCCAGCAGAGGGACAGGGGGCAATCAGCCCCAGCATTTT. Its translation is CASRGTGGNQPQHF.

CDR3 amino acids: CASSFVVDTEAFF. The CDR3 region has the DNA TGTGCCAGCAGTTTCGTAGTCGACACTGAAGCTTTCTTT. This rearrangement joins TRBV12-3 or TRBV12-4 to TRBJ1-1; no definite D call. Trimming pared 3 bases from V and 3 bases from J, leaving 8 bases between. This CDR3 contains 13 residues.

The rearrangement uses TRBV7-6 and TRBJ2-1; D ambiguous. The CDR3 totals 13 residues. Germline assignment: CDR1 SGHVS and CDR2 FNYEAQ. V lost 0 bases and J 6 bases, leaving 6 bases between the germline ends. The CDR3 is CASSLAYSNEQFF. The CDR3 DNA is TGTGCCAGCAGCTTAGCGTACAGCAATGAGCAGTTCTTC.

The chain uses TRBV7-3 and TRBJ1-6, with D possibly being TRBD1 (6 bases). This CDR3 contains 14 residues. Trimming removed 5 bases from V and 4 bases from J, with 9 bases in between. The germline V gene encodes CDR1 SGHTA and CDR2 FQGTGA. Here the CDR3 reads CASSATGYNSPLHF. CDR3 coding DNA: TGTGCCAGCAGCGCCACAGGGTATAATTCACCCCTCCACTTT.

The chain combines TRBV6-2 or TRBV6-3 with TRBJ2-2; TRBD1 is a possible D gene (5 bases). The V end lost 2 bases, the J end lost 5 bases, and 12 bases lay between the germline ends. Germline V gene lookup returns CDR1 MNHEY and CDR2 SVGEGT. The CDR3 has 15 residues. The CDR3, as DNA: TGTGCCAGCAGTTACCTCCAGGGTGGTACCGGGGAGCTGTTTTTT. This codes for CASSYLQGGTGELFF.

The J gene is TRBJ2-4, the V gene TRBV9; D might be TRBD1 (5 bases). Germline V CDR1 and CDR2: SGDLS, YYNGEE. The CDR3 is made up of 14 amino acids. The V and J ends lost 4 bases and 10 bases respectively, with 18 bases between them. CDR3 nucleotide sequence: TGTGCCAGCAGCCCCCCCAGGGAAGCGTGGATTCAGTACTTC. Amino acids: CASSPPREAWIQYF.

This sequence joins TRBV19 and TRBJ1-5; 9 positions match TRBD1. Germline CDR1 is LNHDA and CDR2 is SQIVND (reference sequence). The CDR3 covers 16 residues. The junction had 14 bases not matched to a gene; V was cut back by 9 bases and J by 5 bases. CDR3 loop: CASMTGTGRSDQPQHF. The CDR3 DNA reads TGTGCCAGCATGACCGGGACAGGGAGAAGTGATCAGCCCCAGCATTTT.

This clone was observed a single time. The chain recombines TRBV30 with TRBJ2-1; D not resolved. Germline assignment: CDR1 GTSNPN and CDR2 SVGIG (reference sequence). This CDR3 contains 11 residues. Trimming removed 1 base from V and 7 bases from J, with 5 bases in between. CDR3 loop: CAWSGDNEQFF. CDR3 DNA sequence: TGTGCCTGGAGTGGCGATAATGAGCAGTTCTTC. Drawing the rest from reference TRBV30 and TRBJ2-1, the complete variable domain is SQTIHQWPATLVQPVGSPLSLECTVEGTSNPNLYWYRQAAGRGLQLLFYSVGIGQISSEVPQNLSASRPQDRQFILSSKKLLLSDSGFYLCAWSGDNEQFFGPGTRLTVL.

This rearrangement joins TRBV27 to TRBJ2-1, with D possibly being TRBD1 (5 bases). The CDR3 length is 16 residues. From germline, CDR1 is MNHEY and CDR2 SMNVEV (reference sequence). Trimming shortened V by 6 bases and J by 0 bases, and 15 bases separated the two germline ends. The CDR3: CASSRSGPSSYNEQFF. DNA of the CDR3: TGTGCCAGCAGCCGCTCAGGGCCGAGCTCCTACAATGAGCAGTTCTTC.

The chain combines TRBV18 with TRBJ2-1, with 15 bases aligning to TRBD2. J was trimmed by 11 bases and V by 5 bases; bases with no gene match: 7. This CDR3 region has 15 residues. Germline CDR1 is KGHSH and CDR2 is LQKENI. As DNA, the CDR3 is TGTGCCAGCTCATTAGGACTAGCGGGGGGGGCGAAGCAGTTCTTC. Translation: CASSLGLAGGAKQFF.

The gene calls are TRBV29-1 and TRBJ1-1; no definite D call. Between the trimmed V and J ends, which lost 7 bases and 1 base, there was a span of 13 bases. There are 13 residues in the CDR3. The V gene's germline CDR1 is SQVTM and CDR2 ANQGSEA. CDR3 loop: CSGSRTGNTEAFF. CDR3 in DNA: TGCAGCGGCTCTCGGACGGGGAACACTGAAGCTTTCTTT.

The chain uses TRBV7-9 and TRBJ2-5, with D possibly being TRBD1 or TRBD2 (5 bases each). Trimming took 7 bases from V and 4 from J, leaving 16 bases between them. The CDR3 has 14 amino acids. CDR1 is SEHNR, CDR2 FQNEAQ, per germline (reference sequence). CDR3 amino acids: CASIAMGVGETQYF. The CDR3 DNA is TGTGCCAGCATCGCCATGGGGGTGGGAGAGACCCAGTACTTC. The complete variable domain, with remaining parts taken from reference TRBV7-9 and TRBJ2-5, reads DTGVSQNPRHKITKRGQNVTFRCDPISEHNRLYWYRQTLGQGPEFLTYFQNEAQLEKSRLLSDRFSAERPKGSFSTLEIQRTEQGDSAMYLCASIAMGVGETQYFGPGTRLLVL.

The chain recombines TRBV5-5 with TRBJ2-5; 12 positions match TRBD2. CDR1 SGHKS and CDR2 YYEKEE come from the germline V gene (reference sequence). The CDR3 is made up of 19 amino acids. The junction had 13 bases not matched to a gene; V was cut back by 0 bases and J by 4 bases. The CDR3 loop reads CASSLVPRELAGGRETQYF. CDR3 nucleotides: TGTGCCAGCAGCTTGGTCCCCAGGGAGCTAGCGGGAGGGAGAGAGACCCAGTACTTC.

This clone appeared a few times. This sequence joins TRBV6-2 or TRBV6-3 and TRBJ1-1, with 10 positions matching TRBD1. Trimming cost V 2 bases and J 7 bases; bases outside gene matches: 10. CDR3 length: 16 amino acids. Looked up from germline, CDR1 is MNHEY and CDR2 is SVGEGT. The DNA for the CDR3 is TGTGCCAGCAGTTACCCGGGACAGGGGCGAGGGAGTGAAGCTTTCTTT. Translation gives CASSYPGQGRGSEAFF.

The genes are TRBV9 and TRBJ1-2; weak D call: TRBD1 (5 bases). V was pared by 4 bases and J by 6 bases, with 19 bases between. CDR3 length equals 15 residues. Germline-derived CDR1 and CDR2 are SGDLS and YYNGEE. The CDR3 region has the DNA TGTGCCAGCAGCCTCTCCGTGAGAGGGGTGGATGGCTACACCTTC. It specifies CASSLSVRGVDGYTF.

J is TRBJ1-1 and V is TRBV7-9; unclear D gene. With 5 bases removed from V and 1 base from J, the gap between germline ends came to 8 bases. Germline loops: CDR1 SEHNR, CDR2 FQNEAQ (reference sequence). This CDR3 has 13 amino acids. The chain's CDR3 is CASSERQNTEAFF. The CDR3 bases are TGTGCCAGCAGCGAGCGACAGAACACTGAAGCTTTCTTT.

This clone was observed a single time. The chain is built from TRBV30 and TRBJ2-7; maybe TRBD2 (6 bases). In germline, CDR1 is GTSNPN, CDR2 SVGIG (reference sequence). V lost 5 bases to trimming and J lost 3 bases, with 11 bases between them. There are 12 residues in the CDR3. The CDR3 coding sequence is TGTGCCTGGGATAGGGGAGGCTACGAGCAGTACTTC. Protein: CAWDRGGYEQYF.